A selection of T cell receptor beta chains follows, all from one sample in a study of T cell responses to AZD1222 COVID-19 vaccine. Profiling relied on immunoSEQ multiplex PCR, and the TCRdb table lists in-frame clones only, not all of them. The table includes about 260,000 clones, 85% to 95% detected once. The specimen comprised peripheral blood, sampled on day 0 of AZD1222 vaccination. The receptors come from an adult in good health. CDR3s include the opening cysteine and the closing phenylalanine or tryptophan. A D gene is named only where the DNA matches it firmly. Not all rows give a size; the values are once, few, many and, for expanded clones, a class.

v_gene,d_gene,abundance,j_gene,CDR3aa,CDR3nt
TRBV18,.,once,TRBJ1-2,CASSPPERVLGYTF,TGTGCCAGCTCACCCCCCGAGAGGGTACTGGGCTACACCTTC
TRBV7-8,TRBD1,.,TRBJ1-5,CASSLEGGGGNQPQHF,TGTGCCAGCAGCTTAGAAGGGGGCGGAGGCAATCAGCCCCAGCATTTT
TRBV7-8,TRBD2,.,TRBJ2-7,CASRPWQGGYEQYF,TGTGCCAGCAGGCCGTGGCAGGGAGGGTACGAGCAGTACTTC
TRBV27,TRBD1,.,TRBJ2-2,CASSSGQGPPGELFF,TGTGCCAGCAGTTCGGGACAGGGCCCCCCCGGGGAGCTGTTTTTT
TRBV6-1,TRBD1,once,TRBJ1-2,CASSEALMGKGAHGYTF,TGTGCCAGCAGTGAAGCGCTGATGGGCAAGGGGGCGCATGGCTACACCTTC
TRBV28,TRBD1,.,TRBJ1-1,CASRFAGQGTSFEAFF,TGTGCCAGCAGGTTCGCAGGACAGGGGACCTCATTTGAAGCTTTCTTT
TRBV5-6,.,.,TRBJ1-2,CASSPPGLPYGYTF,TGTGCCAGCAGCCCCCCCGGACTGCCCTATGGCTACACCTTC
TRBV9,TRBD2,.,TRBJ2-5,CASSQSGGAGETQYF,TGTGCCAGCTCCCAAAGCGGGGGGGCCGGGGAGACCCAGTACTTC
TRBV6-5,TRBD2,.,TRBJ2-7,CASTVGGLNEQYF,TGTGCCAGCACTGTGGGGGGGTTGAACGAGCAGTACTTC
TRBV9,TRBD2,.,TRBJ2-2,CASSVDRGGNTGELFF,TGTGCCAGCAGCGTAGACCGGGGGGGTAACACCGGGGAGCTGTTTTTT
TRBV19,TRBD1,once,TRBJ2-5,CASSPNRGAPYF,TGTGCCAGTAGCCCGAACAGGGGGGCTCCGTACTTC
TRBV18,.,.,TRBJ1-1,CASSAGERMLNFVEAFF,TGTGCCAGCTCCGCAGGGGAGAGAATGTTGAACTTTGTAGAAGCTTTCTTT
TRBV7-8,TRBD1,.,TRBJ1-2,CASSLDRGQSGGYTF,TGTGCCAGCAGCTTAGACAGGGGGCAATCCGGCGGCTACACCTTC
TRBV7-9,.,few,TRBJ1-2,CASSLIRADINYGYTF,TGTGCCAGCAGCTTAATTCGGGCAGACATCAACTATGGCTACACCTTC
TRBV7-2,.,.,TRBJ1-1,CASSLNAGNTEAFF,TGTGCCAGCAGCTTAAACGCAGGGAACACTGAAGCTTTCTTT
TRBV28,.,.,TRBJ1-1,CAINGRGREYTEAFF,TGTGCCATCAACGGGAGGGGCAGGGAATACACTGAAGCTTTCTTT
TRBV29-1,.,.,TRBJ2-2,CSVYDSNTGELFF,TGCAGCGTTTACGATTCGAACACCGGGGAGCTGTTTTTT
TRBV28,TRBD2,.,TRBJ2-3,CASSFPRTSGGTDTQYF,TGTGCCAGCAGTTTCCCAAGGACTAGCGGAGGGACAGATACGCAGTATTTT
TRBV19,.,few,TRBJ1-3,CASSLQGDNTIYF,TGTGCCAGTTCTTTGCAGGGCGACAACACCATATATTTT
TRBV12-3/TRBV12-4,.,.,TRBJ2-1,CASSLDRGNEQFF,TGTGCCAGCAGTTTGGACCGCGGCAATGAGCAGTTCTTC
TRBV5-1,TRBD1,.,TRBJ2-7,CASSLAPAGGSYEQYF,TGCGCCAGCAGCTTGGCCCCGGCAGGGGGCTCCTACGAGCAGTACTTC
TRBV28,.,.,TRBJ1-5,CASSLSTADQPQHF,TGTGCCAGCAGTTTATCGACAGCGGACCAGCCCCAGCATTTT
TRBV2,.,.,TRBJ2-5,CASSERRLVRKTQYF,TGTGCCAGCAGTGAAAGACGGCTAGTAAGGAAGACCCAGTACTTC
TRBV11-1,.,.,TRBJ2-7,CASSPRGTEYEQYF,TGTGCCAGCAGCCCGAGGGGTACGGAGTACGAGCAGTACTTC
TRBV12-3/TRBV12-4,.,.,TRBJ2-7,CASSNGGAYEQYF,TGTGCCAGCTCAAACGGAGGGGCCTACGAGCAGTACTTC
TRBV2,.,once,TRBJ1-5,CASTERSGRRPQHF,TGTGCCAGCACCGAACGGTCAGGACGAAGGCCCCAGCATTTT
TRBV7-3,.,.,TRBJ2-7,CASSPSGGGGEEQYF,TGTGCCAGCAGCCCTTCGGGTGGAGGGGGCGAAGAGCAGTACTTC
TRBV7-7,TRBD1,.,TRBJ2-3,CASSRTGGKGDTQYF,TGTGCCAGCAGCCGGACAGGGGGCAAAGGGGATACGCAGTATTTT
TRBV25-1,.,.,TRBJ1-2,CASSERQGRRTF,TGTGCCAGCAGTGAAAGGCAGGGCCGGCGGACCTTC
TRBV13,TRBD2,.,TRBJ2-3,CASSHSGRAPDTQYF,TGTGCCAGCAGCCATAGCGGGAGGGCCCCAGATACGCAGTATTTT
TRBV19,.,.,TRBJ2-1,CASSSLGPERYNEQFF,TGTGCCAGTAGTTCCCTGGGCCCGGAAAGGTACAATGAGCAGTTCTTC
TRBV7-9,TRBD1,.,TRBJ1-1,CASSGWTGRPEAFF,TGTGCCAGCAGCGGGTGGACAGGGAGGCCTGAAGCTTTCTTT
TRBV12-3/TRBV12-4,.,.,TRBJ2-1,CASKPDLGEQFF,TGTGCCAGCAAGCCGGACTTGGGGGAGCAGTTCTTC
TRBV29-1,.,.,TRBJ1-2,CSVDEDPGGYTF,TGCAGCGTTGATGAAGACCCGGGAGGCTACACCTTC
TRBV19,TRBD1,.,TRBJ2-3,CASKQTGPADTQYF,TGTGCCAGCAAACAGACAGGGCCGGCAGATACGCAGTATTTT
TRBV10-2,.,.,TRBJ2-1,CASIEDGVKGNEQFF,TGCGCCAGCATCGAAGACGGGGTTAAGGGAAATGAGCAGTTCTTC
TRBV6-5,.,.,TRBJ1-2,CASTEAIPYGYTF,TGTGCCAGCACCGAGGCCATTCCCTATGGCTACACCTTC
TRBV5-5,.,.,TRBJ1-5,CASSLRGLDQPQHF,TGTGCCAGCAGCTTGAGGGGTCTCGATCAGCCCCAGCATTTT
TRBV7-2,TRBD2,.,TRBJ2-1,CASSSLAGGSYNEQFF,TGTGCCAGCAGCTCCTTAGCGGGAGGTTCCTACAATGAGCAGTTCTTC
TRBV5-1,.,.,TRBJ1-1,CASSRNGDTEAFF,TGCGCCAGCAGTCGTAACGGGGACACTGAAGCTTTCTTT
TRBV15,.,.,TRBJ2-7,CATSRDQDRREQYF,TGTGCCACCAGCAGAGATCAGGACCGGCGTGAGCAGTACTTC
TRBV4-1,.,.,TRBJ1-6,CASSQDGTGWPLHF,TGCGCCAGCAGCCAAGATGGTACGGGTTGGCCCCTCCACTTT
TRBV7-8,.,.,TRBJ1-2,CASSSGSPSYGYTF,TGTGCCAGCAGCTCAGGGAGCCCGTCCTATGGCTACACCTTC
TRBV7-9,.,once,TRBJ2-5,CASSPQIRETQYF,TGTGCCAGCAGCCCACAGATTCGCGAGACCCAGTACTTC
TRBV6-5,.,.,TRBJ1-2,CASSLRGLYGYTF,TGTGCCAGCAGCCTAAGGGGCCTATATGGCTACACCTTC
TRBV27,.,.,TRBJ2-1,CASSLTGSHNEQFF,TGTGCCAGCAGTTTAACAGGGTCCCACAATGAGCAGTTCTTC
TRBV28,.,.,TRBJ1-5,CASRGSGEHQPQHF,TGTGCCAGCAGGGGGTCTGGGGAACACCAGCCCCAGCATTTT
TRBV6-5,TRBD1,.,TRBJ1-6,CASSYTRDRGHSPLHF,TGTGCCAGCAGTTATACCCGGGACAGGGGGCATTCACCCCTCCACTTT
TRBV6-6,.,.,TRBJ1-6,CASTGDVDSPLHF,TGTGCCAGCACGGGGGACGTCGATTCACCCCTCCACTTT
TRBV5-1,.,.,TRBJ2-3,CASSLSGPSTDTQYF,TGCGCCAGCAGCTTGTCAGGACCTTCCACAGATACGCAGTATTTT
TRBV5-1,.,.,TRBJ1-6,CASSVRGSGSPLHF,TGCGCCAGCAGCGTGCGGGGTTCTGGTTCACCCCTCCACTTT
TRBV18,.,.,TRBJ1-5,CASSLQGLGQPQHF,TGTGCCAGCTCACTACAGGGTTTAGGTCAGCCCCAGCATTTT
TRBV27,.,.,TRBJ1-5,CASSLGENQPQHF,TGTGCCAGCAGTTTAGGGGAGAATCAGCCCCAGCATTTT
TRBV4-1,.,.,TRBJ1-5,CASSPAGGGYSNQPQHF,TGCGCCAGCAGCCCGGCAGGTGGTGGGTATAGCAATCAGCCCCAGCATTTT
TRBV2,.,.,TRBJ2-1,CASTGGNEQFF,TGTGCCAGCACCGGGGGTAATGAGCAGTTCTTC